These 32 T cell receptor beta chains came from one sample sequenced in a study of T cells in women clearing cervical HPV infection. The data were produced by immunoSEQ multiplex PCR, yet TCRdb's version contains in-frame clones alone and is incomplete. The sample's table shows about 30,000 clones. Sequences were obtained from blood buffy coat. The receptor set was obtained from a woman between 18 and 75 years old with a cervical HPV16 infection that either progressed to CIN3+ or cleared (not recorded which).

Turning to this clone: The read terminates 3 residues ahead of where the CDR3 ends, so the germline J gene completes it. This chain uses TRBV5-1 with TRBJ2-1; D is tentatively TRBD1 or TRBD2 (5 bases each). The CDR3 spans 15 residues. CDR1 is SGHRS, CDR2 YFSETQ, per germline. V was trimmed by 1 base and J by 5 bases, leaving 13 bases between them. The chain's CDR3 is CASSLRAEGHNEQFF. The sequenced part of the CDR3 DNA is TGCGCCAGCAGCTTGAGGGCAGAGGGGCACAATGAG. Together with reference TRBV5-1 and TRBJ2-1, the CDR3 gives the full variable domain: KAGVTQTPRYLIKTRGQQVTLSCSPISGHRSVSWYQQTPGQGLQFLFEYFSETQRNKGNFPGRFSGRQFSNSRSEMNVSTLELGDSALYLCASSLRAEGHNEQFFGPGTRLTVL.

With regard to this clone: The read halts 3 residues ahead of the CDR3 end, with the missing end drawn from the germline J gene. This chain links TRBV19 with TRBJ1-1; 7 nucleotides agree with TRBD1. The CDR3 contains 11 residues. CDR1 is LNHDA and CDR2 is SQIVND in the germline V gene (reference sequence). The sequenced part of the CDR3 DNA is TGTGCCAGTAGTAACGACAGGGCA. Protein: CASSNDRA. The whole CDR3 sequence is CASSNDRAAFF.

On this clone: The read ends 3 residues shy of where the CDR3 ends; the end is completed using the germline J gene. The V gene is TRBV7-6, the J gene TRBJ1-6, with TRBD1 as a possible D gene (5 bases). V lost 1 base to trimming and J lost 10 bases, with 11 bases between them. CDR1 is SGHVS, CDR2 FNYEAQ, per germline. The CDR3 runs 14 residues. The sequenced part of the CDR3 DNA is TGTGCCAGCAGCTTAGGGCCGGACAACTCACCC. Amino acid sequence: CASSLGPDNSP. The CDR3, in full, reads CASSLGPDNSPLHF. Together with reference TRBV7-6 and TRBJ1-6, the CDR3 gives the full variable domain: GAGVSQSPRYKVTKRGQDVALRCDPISGHVSLYWYRQALGQGPEFLTYFNYEAQQDKSGLPNDRFSAERPEGSISTLTIQRTEQRDSAMYRCASSLGPDNSPLHFGNGTRLTVT.

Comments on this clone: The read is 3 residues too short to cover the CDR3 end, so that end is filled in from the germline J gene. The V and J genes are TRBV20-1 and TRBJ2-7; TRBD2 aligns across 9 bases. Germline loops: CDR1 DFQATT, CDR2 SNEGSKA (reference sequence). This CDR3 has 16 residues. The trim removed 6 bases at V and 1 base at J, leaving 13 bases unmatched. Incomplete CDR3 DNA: TGCAGTGCGGCTCCTCGGGGACTAGCCAGTTCCTACGAG. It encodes CSAAPRGLASSYE. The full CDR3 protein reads CSAAPRGLASSYEQYF.

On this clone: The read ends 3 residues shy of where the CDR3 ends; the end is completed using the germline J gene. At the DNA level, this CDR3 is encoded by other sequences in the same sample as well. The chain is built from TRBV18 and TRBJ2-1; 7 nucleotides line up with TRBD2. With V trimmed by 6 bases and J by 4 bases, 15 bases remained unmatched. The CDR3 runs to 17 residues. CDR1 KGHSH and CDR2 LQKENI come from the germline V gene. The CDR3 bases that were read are TGTGCCAGCTCCCCTCGGGACGCGTCGGGGGGTTACAATGAG. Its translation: CASSPRDASGGYNE. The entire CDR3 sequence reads CASSPRDASGGYNEQFF.

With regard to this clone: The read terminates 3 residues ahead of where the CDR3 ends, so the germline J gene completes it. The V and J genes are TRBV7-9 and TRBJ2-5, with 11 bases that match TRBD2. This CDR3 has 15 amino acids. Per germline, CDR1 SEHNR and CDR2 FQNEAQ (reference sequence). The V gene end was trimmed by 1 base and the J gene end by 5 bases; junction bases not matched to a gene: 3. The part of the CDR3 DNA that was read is TGTGCCAGCAGCTTAGTAGCGGGAGGGGATGAGACC. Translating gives CASSLVAGGDET. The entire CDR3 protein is CASSLVAGGDETQYF.

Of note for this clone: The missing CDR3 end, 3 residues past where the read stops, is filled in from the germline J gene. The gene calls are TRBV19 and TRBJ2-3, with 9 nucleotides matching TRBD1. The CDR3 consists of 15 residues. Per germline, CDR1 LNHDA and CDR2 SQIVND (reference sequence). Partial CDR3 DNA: TGTGCCAGTAGGAGGGACAGGGACCCACATCAGCCG. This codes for CASRRDRDPHQP. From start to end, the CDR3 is CASRRDRDPHQPQYF.

This chain's CDR3 is CASSEARGGHGELFF. Partial CDR3 DNA: TGTGCCAGCAGTGAAGCCAGGGGAGGACACGGGGAG. The chain carries TRBV2 and TRBJ2-2; TRBD1 or TRBD2 may be the D gene (6 bases each). The CDR3 end is not reached by the read, which stops 3 residues before it; the germline J gene fills it in. This CDR3 comprises 15 residues. The ends were cut back, 0 bases at V and 7 bases at J, with 12 bases in the middle. CDR1 SNHLY and CDR2 FYNNEI come from the germline V gene.

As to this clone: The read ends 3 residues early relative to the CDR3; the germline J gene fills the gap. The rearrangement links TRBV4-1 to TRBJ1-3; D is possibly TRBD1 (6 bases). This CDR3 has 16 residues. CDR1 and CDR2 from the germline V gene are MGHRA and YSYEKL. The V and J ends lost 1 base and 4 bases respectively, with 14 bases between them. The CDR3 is CASSQGGWGRGNTIYF. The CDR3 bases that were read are TGCGCCAGCAGCCAAGGAGGATGGGGGCGAGGAAACACC.

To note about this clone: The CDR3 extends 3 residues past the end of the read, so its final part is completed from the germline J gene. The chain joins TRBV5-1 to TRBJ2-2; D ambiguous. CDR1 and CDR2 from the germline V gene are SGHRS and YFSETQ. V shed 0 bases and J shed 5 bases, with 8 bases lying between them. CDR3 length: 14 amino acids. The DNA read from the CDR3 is TGCGCCAGCAGCTTGGCCTCCCGGACCGGGGAG. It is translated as CASSLASRTGE. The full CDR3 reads CASSLASRTGELFF. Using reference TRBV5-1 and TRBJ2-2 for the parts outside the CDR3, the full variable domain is KAGVTQTPRYLIKTRGQQVTLSCSPISGHRSVSWYQQTPGQGLQFLFEYFSETQRNKGNFPGRFSGRQFSNSRSEMNVSTLELGDSALYLCASSLASRTGELFFGEGSRLTVL.

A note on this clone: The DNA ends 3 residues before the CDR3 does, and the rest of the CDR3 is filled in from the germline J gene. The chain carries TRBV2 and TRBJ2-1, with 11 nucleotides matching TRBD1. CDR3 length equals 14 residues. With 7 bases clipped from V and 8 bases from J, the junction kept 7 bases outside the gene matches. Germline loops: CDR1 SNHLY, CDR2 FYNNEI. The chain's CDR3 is CASTRTGGMDEQFF. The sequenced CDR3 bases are TGTGCCAGCACCCGGACAGGGGGCATGGATGAG. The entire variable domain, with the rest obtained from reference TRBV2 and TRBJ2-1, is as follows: EPEVTQTPSHQVTQMGQEVILRCVPISNHLYFYWYRQILGQKVEFLVSFYNNEISEKSEIFDDQFSVERPDGSNFTLKIRSTKLEDSAMYFCASTRTGGMDEQFFGPGTRLTVL.

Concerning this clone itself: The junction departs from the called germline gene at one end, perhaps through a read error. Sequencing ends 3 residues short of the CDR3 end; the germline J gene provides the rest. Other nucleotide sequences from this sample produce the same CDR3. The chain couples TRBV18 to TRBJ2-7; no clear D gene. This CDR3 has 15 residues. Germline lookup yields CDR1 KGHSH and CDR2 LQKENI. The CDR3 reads CASSPPIQRASEQYF. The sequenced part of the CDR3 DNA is TGTGCCAGCTCCCCACCTATACAAAGAGCGAGCGAG.

Incomplete CDR3 DNA: TGTGCCAGCAGCTTAGCCCTAATCGCCCATTCACCC. Protein: CASSLALIAHSP. In full, the CDR3 is CASSLALIAHSPLHF. This chain uses TRBV7-2 with TRBJ1-6; no firm D call. The CDR3 extends 3 residues past the end of the read, so its final part is completed from the germline J gene. The length of the CDR3 is 15 residues. V lost 0 bases and J lost 8, with 11 bases in between. CDR1 and CDR2 (germline): SGHTA, FQGNSA.

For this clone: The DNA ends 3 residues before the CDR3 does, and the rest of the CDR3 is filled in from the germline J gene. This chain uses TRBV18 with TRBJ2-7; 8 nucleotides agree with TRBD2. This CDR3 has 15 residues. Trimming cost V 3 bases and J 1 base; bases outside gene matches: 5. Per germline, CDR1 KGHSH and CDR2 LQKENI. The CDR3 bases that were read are TGTGCCAGCTCACCCAGCCGGGGGGGGTCCTACGAG. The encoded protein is CASSPSRGGSYE. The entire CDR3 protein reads CASSPSRGGSYEQYF.

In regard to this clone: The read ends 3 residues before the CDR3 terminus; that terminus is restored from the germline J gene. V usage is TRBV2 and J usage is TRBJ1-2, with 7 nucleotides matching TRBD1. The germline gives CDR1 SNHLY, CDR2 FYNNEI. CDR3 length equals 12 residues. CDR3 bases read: TGTGCCAGCAGCGAGGGACAGAGGTTG. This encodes CASSEGQRL. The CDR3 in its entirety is CASSEGQRLYTF.

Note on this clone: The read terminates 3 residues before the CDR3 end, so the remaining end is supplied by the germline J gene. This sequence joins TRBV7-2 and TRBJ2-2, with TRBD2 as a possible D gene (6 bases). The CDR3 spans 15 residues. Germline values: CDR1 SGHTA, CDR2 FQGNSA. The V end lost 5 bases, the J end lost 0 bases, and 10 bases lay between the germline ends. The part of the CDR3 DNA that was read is TGTGCCAGCAGCCCCAGACTAGCGAACACCGGGGAG. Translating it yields CASSPRLANTGE. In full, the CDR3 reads CASSPRLANTGELFF.

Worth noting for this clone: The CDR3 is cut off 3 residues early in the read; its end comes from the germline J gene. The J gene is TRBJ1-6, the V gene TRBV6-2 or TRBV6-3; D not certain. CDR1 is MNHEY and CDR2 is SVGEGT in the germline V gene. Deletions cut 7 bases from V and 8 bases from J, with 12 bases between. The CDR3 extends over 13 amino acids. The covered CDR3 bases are TGTGCCAGCATAGACTGGCCGGATTCACCC. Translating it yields CASIDWPDSP. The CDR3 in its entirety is CASIDWPDSPLHF.

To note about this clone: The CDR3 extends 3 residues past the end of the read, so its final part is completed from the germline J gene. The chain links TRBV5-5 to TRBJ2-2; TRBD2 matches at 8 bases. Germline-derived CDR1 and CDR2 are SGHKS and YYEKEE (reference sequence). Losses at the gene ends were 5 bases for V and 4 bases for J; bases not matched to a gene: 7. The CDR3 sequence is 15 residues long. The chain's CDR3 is CASRPGGARTGELFF. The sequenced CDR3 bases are TGTGCCAGCAGACCCGGGGGGGCCCGCACCGGGGAG.

CDR3 residues: CASFLIAGGGQETQYF. CDR3 bases read: TGTGCCAGCTTCCTAATAGCCGGAGGGGGCCAAGAGACC. The chain employs TRBV2 and TRBJ2-5; D possibly matches TRBD1 or TRBD2 (6 bases each). The CDR3 end lies 3 residues beyond the end of the read and is filled in from the germline J gene. Trimming cost V 8 bases and J 1 base, with 20 bases left between them. Germline V lookup: CDR1 SNHLY, CDR2 FYNNEI. CDR3 length: 16 amino acids.

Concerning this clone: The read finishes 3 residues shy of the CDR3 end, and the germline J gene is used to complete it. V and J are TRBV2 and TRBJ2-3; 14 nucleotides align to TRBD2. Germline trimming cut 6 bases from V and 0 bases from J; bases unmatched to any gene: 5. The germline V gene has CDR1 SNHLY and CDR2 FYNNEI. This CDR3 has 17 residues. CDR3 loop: CASRTSGRALSTDTQYF. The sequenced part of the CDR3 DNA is TGTGCCAGCAGGACTAGCGGGAGGGCCCTTAGCACAGATACG. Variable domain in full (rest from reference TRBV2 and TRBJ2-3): EPEVTQTPSHQVTQMGQEVILRCVPISNHLYFYWYRQILGQKVEFLVSFYNNEISEKSEIFDDQFSVERPDGSNFTLKIRSTKLEDSAMYFCASRTSGRALSTDTQYFGPGTRLTVL.

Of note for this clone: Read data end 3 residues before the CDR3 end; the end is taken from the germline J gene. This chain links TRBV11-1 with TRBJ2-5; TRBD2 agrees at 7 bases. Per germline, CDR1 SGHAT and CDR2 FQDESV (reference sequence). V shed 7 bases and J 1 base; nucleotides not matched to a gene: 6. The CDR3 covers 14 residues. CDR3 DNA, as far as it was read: TGTGCCAGCACCTATACGGGGGGCCAAGAGACC. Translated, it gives CASTYTGGQET. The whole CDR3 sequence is CASTYTGGQETQYF.

CDR3 residues: CASSRPLAGGRKETQYF. CDR3 bases read: TGCGCCAGCAGCCGACCTCTGGCGGGGGGGCGTAAGGAGACC. The chain uses TRBV5-1 and TRBJ2-5, with TRBD2 identical over 9 bases. The sequenced fragment ends 3 residues before the CDR3 boundary, so the rest is inferred from the germline J gene. CDR1 and CDR2 (germline): SGHRS, YFSETQ. CDR3 length: 17 residues. J was trimmed by 5 bases and V by 4 bases; bases with no gene match: 15.

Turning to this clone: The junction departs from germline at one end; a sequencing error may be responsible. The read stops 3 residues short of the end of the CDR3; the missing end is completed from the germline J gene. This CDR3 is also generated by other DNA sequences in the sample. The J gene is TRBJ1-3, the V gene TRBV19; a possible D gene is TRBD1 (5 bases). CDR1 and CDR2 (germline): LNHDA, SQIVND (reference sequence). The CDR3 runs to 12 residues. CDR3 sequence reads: CAVQGAGNTIYF. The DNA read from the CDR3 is TGTGCCGTCCAGGGTGCTGGAAACACA.

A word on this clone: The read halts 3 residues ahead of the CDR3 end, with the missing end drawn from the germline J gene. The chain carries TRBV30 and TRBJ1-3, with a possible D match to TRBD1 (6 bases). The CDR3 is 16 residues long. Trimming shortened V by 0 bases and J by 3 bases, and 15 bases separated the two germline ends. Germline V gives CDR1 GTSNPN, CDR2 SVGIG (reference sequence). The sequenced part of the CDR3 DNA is TGTGCCTGGAGTGTACAGGGCAGTCAACTTGGAAACACC. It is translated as CAWSVQGSQLGNT. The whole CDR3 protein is CAWSVQGSQLGNTIYF.

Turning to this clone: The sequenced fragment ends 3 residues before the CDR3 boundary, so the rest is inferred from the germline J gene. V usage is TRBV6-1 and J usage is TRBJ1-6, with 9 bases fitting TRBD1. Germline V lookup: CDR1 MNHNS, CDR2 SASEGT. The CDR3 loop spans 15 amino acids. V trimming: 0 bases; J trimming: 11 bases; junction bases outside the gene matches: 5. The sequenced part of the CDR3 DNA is TGTGCCAGCAGTGAAGCGGGGAGACAGGGGGCACCC. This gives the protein CASSEAGRQGAP. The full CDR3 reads CASSEAGRQGAPLHF.

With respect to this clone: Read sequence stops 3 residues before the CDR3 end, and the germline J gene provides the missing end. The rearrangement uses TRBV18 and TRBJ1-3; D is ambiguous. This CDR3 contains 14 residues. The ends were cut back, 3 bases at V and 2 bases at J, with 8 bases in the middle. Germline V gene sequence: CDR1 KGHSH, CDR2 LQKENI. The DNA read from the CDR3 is TGTGCCAGCTCACCTGGCTTTACTGGAAACACC. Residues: CASSPGFTGNT. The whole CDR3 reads CASSPGFTGNTIYF. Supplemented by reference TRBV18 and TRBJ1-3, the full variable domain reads NAGVMQNPRHLVRRRGQEARLRCSPMKGHSHVYWYRQLPEEGLKFMVYLQKENIIDESGMPKERFSAEFPKEGPSILRIQQVVRGDSAAYFCASSPGFTGNTIYFGEGSWLTVV.

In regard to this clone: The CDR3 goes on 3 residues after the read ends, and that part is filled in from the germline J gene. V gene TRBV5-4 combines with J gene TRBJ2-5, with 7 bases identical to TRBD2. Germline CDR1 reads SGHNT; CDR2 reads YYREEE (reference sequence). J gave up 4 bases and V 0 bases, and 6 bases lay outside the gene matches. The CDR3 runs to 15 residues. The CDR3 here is CASSLVTGGGETQYF. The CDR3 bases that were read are TGTGCCAGCAGCTTGGTAACGGGGGGTGGAGAGACC.

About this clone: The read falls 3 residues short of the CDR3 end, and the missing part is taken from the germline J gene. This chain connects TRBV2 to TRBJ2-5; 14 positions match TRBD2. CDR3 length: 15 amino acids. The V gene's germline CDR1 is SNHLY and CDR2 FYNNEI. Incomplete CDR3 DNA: TGTGCCAGCAGTCCGACTAGCGGGGGGGCAGATACC. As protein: CASSPTSGGADT. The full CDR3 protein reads CASSPTSGGADTQYF.

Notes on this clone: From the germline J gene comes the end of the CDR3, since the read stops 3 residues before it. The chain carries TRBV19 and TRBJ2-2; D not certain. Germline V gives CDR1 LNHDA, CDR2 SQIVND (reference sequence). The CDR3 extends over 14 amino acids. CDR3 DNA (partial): TGTGCCAGTAGTGACCTAGGTCCTAATGAAAAG. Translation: CASSDLGPNEK. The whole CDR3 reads CASSDLGPNEKLFF.

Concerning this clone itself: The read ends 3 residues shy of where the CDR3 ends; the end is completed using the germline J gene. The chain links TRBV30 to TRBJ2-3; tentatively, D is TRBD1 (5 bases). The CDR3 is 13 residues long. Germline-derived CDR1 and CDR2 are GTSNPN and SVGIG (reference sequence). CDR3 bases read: TGTGCCTGGAGGGACATAGGCGTAGAGACG. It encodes CAWRDIGVET. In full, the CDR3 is CAWRDIGVETQYF.

The DNA read from the CDR3 is TGTGCCAGCAGCCATAGCGGATCAGATACG. Translated, it gives CASSHSGSDT. The CDR3 reads in full as CASSHSGSDTQYF. The chain recombines TRBV7-9 with TRBJ2-3, with D maybe TRBD2 (6 bases). The read finishes 3 residues shy of the CDR3 end, and the germline J gene is used to complete it. Germline V gene sequence: CDR1 SEHNR, CDR2 FQNEAQ (reference sequence). This CDR3 region has 13 residues. Deletions cut 5 bases from V and 4 bases from J, with 10 bases between. The entire variable domain, with the rest obtained from reference TRBV7-9 and TRBJ2-3, is as follows: DTGVSQNPRHKITKRGQNVTFRCDPISEHNRLYWYRQTLGQGPEFLTYFQNEAQLEKSRLLSDRFSAERPKGSFSTLEIQRTEQGDSAMYLCASSHSGSDTQYFGPGTRLTVL.

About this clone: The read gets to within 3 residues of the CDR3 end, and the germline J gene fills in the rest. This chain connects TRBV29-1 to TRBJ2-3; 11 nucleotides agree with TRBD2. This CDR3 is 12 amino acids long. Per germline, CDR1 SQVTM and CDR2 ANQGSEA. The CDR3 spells CSVLAGAETQYF. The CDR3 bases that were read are TGCAGCGTACTAGCGGGAGCCGAGACG.